This TCR beta chain comes out of a study of control samples from healthy donors and cancer patients. Generated by immunoSEQ multiplex PCR, the TCRdb table keeps only in-frame clones and is missing some. The sample contains some 120,000 clones, more than 80% of which appear only once. The CDR3 spans 14 residues. This receptor was identified in a man between 18 and 35 years old in good health. Sequencing input: blood. The chain joins TRBV21-1 to TRBJ2-2. TRBV21-1 is designated a pseudogene. In nucleotides, the CDR3 is TGTGCCAGCAGAGGTCACCGGCGCCCCGGGGAGCTGTTTTTT. Protein product: CASRGHRRPGELFF.